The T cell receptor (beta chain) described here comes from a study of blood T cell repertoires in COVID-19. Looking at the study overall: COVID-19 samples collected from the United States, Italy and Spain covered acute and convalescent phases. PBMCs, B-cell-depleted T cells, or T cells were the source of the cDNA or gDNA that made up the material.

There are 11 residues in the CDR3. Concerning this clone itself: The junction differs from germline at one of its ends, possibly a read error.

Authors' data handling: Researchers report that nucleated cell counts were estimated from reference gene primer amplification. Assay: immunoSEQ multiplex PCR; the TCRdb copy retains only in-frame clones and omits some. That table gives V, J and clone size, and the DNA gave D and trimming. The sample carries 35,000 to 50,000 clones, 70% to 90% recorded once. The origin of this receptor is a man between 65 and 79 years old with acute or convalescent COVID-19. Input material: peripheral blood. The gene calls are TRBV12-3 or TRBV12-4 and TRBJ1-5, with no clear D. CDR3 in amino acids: CASSSYQPQHF. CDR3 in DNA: TGTGCCAGCAGTAGCTATCAGCCCCAGCATTTT.